Listed below are T cell receptor beta chains from one sample, sequenced in a study of T cells in Graves' hyperthyroidism and ophthalmopathy. TCRdb reanalysed the multiplex PCR reads using MiXCR and keeps one entry per CDR3 protein. The sample has under 500,000 distinct CDR3 sequences, about an eighth seen once. The specimen was blood. The receptors were gathered from a man aged 50-59 years with Graves' ophthalmopathy. CDR3s include the opening cysteine and the closing phenylalanine or tryptophan. D genes are given only for firm matches. Some rows have no size entry. The others give once, few or many, or a class for an expanded clone.

D,J,size,V,DNA,CDR3
TRBD2,TRBJ2-3,few,TRBV18,TGTGCCAGCCCTAGAACTAGCGGCACAGATACGCGGTATTTT,CASPRTSGTDTRYF
TRBD2,TRBJ2-2,NA,TRBV27,TGTGCCAGCAGTTTAAGCGGGAGTGGGTCCGGGGAGCTGTTTTTT,CASSLSGSGSGELFF
NA,TRBJ2-3,NA,TRBV10-2,TGCGCCAGCAGTATACAGGGGGGGGTGGCGCAGTATTTT,CASSIQGGVAQYF
TRBD2,TRBJ2-1,many,TRBV7-2,TGTGCCAGCAGCTTAGAGGGGACTAGCGGGAGATACTACAATGAGCAGTTCTTC,CASSLEGTSGRYYNEQFF
NA,TRBJ2-4,NA,TRBV28,TGTGCCAGCAGATTAGAGCCCGGGTCTTCCCTGGCCAAAAACATTCAGTACTTC,CASRLEPGSSLAKNIQYF
NA,TRBJ2-7,many,TRBV3-1,TGTGCCAGCAGCCAAGTTCGGCTTTCCGAGCAGTACTTC,CASSQVRLSEQYF
TRBD2,TRBJ2-3,few,TRBV4-1,TGCGCCAGCAGCCAAGTAGCGGGAGGGGGCACAGATACGCAGTATTTT,CASSQVAGGGTDTQYF
NA,TRBJ2-3,NA,TRBV9,TGTGCCAGCAGCGTAGATCGCACAGATACGCAGTATTTT,CASSVDRTDTQYF
TRBD2,TRBJ2-3,many,TRBV15,TGTGCCACCAGCAGAGATCCCAGCGGGAGAGGGACGCAGTATTTT,CATSRDPSGRGTQYF
NA,TRBJ2-2,many,TRBV4-1,TGCGCCAGCAGCCAAGAGGGTCTGCAGGGTACCGGGGAGCTGTTTTTT,CASSQEGLQGTGELFF
TRBD1,TRBJ2-7,many,TRBV30,TGTGCCTGGAGGTCACAGGGGTCCTACGAGCAGTACTTC,CAWRSQGSYEQYF
TRBD2,TRBJ2-1,NA,TRBV11-2,TGTGCCAGCAGCTTTGGACTAGCGGGAGGATACAATGAGCAGTTCTTC,CASSFGLAGGYNEQFF
NA,TRBJ1-4,many,TRBV20-1,TGCAGTGCTAGAGATCCCAGACACGGTGAAAAACTGTTTTTT,CSARDPRHGEKLFF
NA,TRBJ2-3,many,TRBV15,TGTGCCACCAGCAGACCCCGAACAGATACGCAGTATTTT,CATSRPRTDTQYF
NA,TRBJ2-2,few,TRBV3-1,TGTGCCAGCAGCGGGCTAACGGGGGCGGGCGGGGAGCTGTTTTTT,CASSGLTGAGGELFF
TRBD1,TRBJ1-2,NA,TRBV19,TGTGCCAGTAGTACCGACAGGGTGCTTGGCTACACCTTC,CASSTDRVLGYTF
NA,TRBJ1-5,many,TRBV20-1,TGCAGTGCTAGAGTCGGGCAGGTCCAGAGCAATCAGCCCCAGCATTTT,CSARVGQVQSNQPQHF
TRBD2,TRBJ2-7,few,TRBV27,TGTGCCAGCAGTTTGGAGGGACTAGCGGGCGAGCAGTACTTC,CASSLEGLAGEQYF
NA,TRBJ2-7,many,TRBV6-1,TGTGCCAGCATCGCAGGGGGGGTTTACGAGCAGTACTTC,CASIAGGVYEQYF
TRBD2,TRBJ2-7,many,TRBV6-1,TGTGCCAGCAGTCGTGAGGTTACAGGAGGGACTAGCGGGAGCCACGAGCAGTACTTC,CASSREVTGGTSGSHEQYF
NA,TRBJ1-5,many,TRBV20-1,TGCAGTGCTAGAGAAAGGAATCGGGGGGGGACTTATAGCAATCAGCCCCAGCATTTT,CSARERNRGGTYSNQPQHF
NA,TRBJ2-5,few,TRBV10-1,TGCGCCAGGATCTGGGAATTTACAGAGACCCAGTACTTC,CARIWEFTETQYF
NA,TRBJ1-2,many,TRBV11-3,TGTGCCAGCGGGAGTAGGACGGTTATTGAGGGCTACACCTTC,CASGSRTVIEGYTF
NA,TRBJ2-5,many,TRBV11-2,TGTGCCAGCAGCTTAGTAGGGGGGGGCGGGCAAGAGACCCAGTACTTC,CASSLVGGGGQETQYF
TRBD2,TRBJ2-1,NA,TRBV27,TGTGCCAGCAGGAGCGCCAGTTGGACTAGCGGGAGGGTCTACAACAATGAGCAGTTCTTC,CASRSASWTSGRVYNNEQFF
NA,TRBJ2-1,NA,TRBV28,TGTGCCAGCAGTTTATGGGGGGTAACCACCTACAATGAGCAGTTCTTC,CASSLWGVTTYNEQFF
TRBD2,TRBJ2-3,many,TRBV6-1,TGTGCCAGCAGCGGTAGGACTAGCGGCACAGATACGCAGTATTTT,CASSGRTSGTDTQYF
NA,TRBJ2-2,NA,TRBV20-1,TGCAGTGCTGGGGGAGTACGGACCGGGGAGCTGTTTTTT,CSAGGVRTGELFF
NA,TRBJ2-7,many,TRBV3-1,TGTGCCAGCAGCCAAGAGCCAGGGCTCCCCTCCTTTGACGAGCAGTACTTC,CASSQEPGLPSFDEQYF
NA,TRBJ2-7,few,TRBV12-3/TRBV12-4,TGTGCCAGCAGGAATGGGACGAACCACTCCTACGAGCAGTACTTC,CASRNGTNHSYEQYF
TRBD2,TRBJ2-3,few,TRBV7-6,TGTGCCAGCAGCTTATGGGGACTAGCGGGAGGCACAGATACGCAGTATTTT,CASSLWGLAGGTDTQYF
NA,TRBJ2-3,NA,TRBV19,TGTGCCAGTAGCACCGGGACTAGGACAGGGGGCACAGATACGCAGTATTTT,CASSTGTRTGGTDTQYF
NA,TRBJ2-4,many,TRBV29-1,TGCAGCGTTCAGGGGGGGCAGCTAGCCAAAAACATTCAGTACTTC,CSVQGGQLAKNIQYF
NA,TRBJ2-5,few,TRBV5-4,TGTGCCAGCAGCTCCCGGGGCCAGGAGATCCAGTACTTC,CASSSRGQEIQYF
TRBD1,TRBJ2-1,once,TRBV7-3,TGTGCCAGCAGCGAAGGGACAGGCTGGGGGAATGAGCGGTTCTTC,CASSEGTGWGNERFF
TRBD1,TRBJ2-7,few,TRBV9,TGTGCCAGCAGCGTAGGTGGACAGGGGGCCGAGCAGTACTTC,CASSVGGQGAEQYF
NA,TRBJ1-2,NA,TRBV25-1,TGTGCCAGCAGTGAGGGCGGGAATGGCTACACCTTC,CASSEGGNGYTF
NA,TRBJ1-2,many,TRBV3-1,TGTGCCAGCAGCCGAGGGGGGGTTCGCTATGGCTACACCTTC,CASSRGGVRYGYTF
NA,TRBJ2-1,many,TRBV2,TGTGCCAGCAGTGAAGGGACCGGGATCACCCATGATGAGCAGTTCTTC,CASSEGTGITHDEQFF
TRBD1,TRBJ1-1,NA,TRBV19,TGTGCCAGTAGTATTCTCCCCGGACAGGGGAACACTGAAGCTTTCTTT,CASSILPGQGNTEAFF
NA,TRBJ2-7,many,TRBV6-1,TGTGCCACAGTGGGCAGTATCTACGAGCAGTACTTC,CATVGSIYEQYF
NA,TRBJ2-7,many,TRBV24-1,TGTGCCACCAGTGATAACGGGCACGAGCAGTACTTC,CATSDNGHEQYF
NA,TRBJ2-6,NA,TRBV6-1,TGTGCCAGCAGACAGGGTCCCTCTGGGGCCAACGTCCTGACTTTC,CASRQGPSGANVLTF
NA,TRBJ2-1,many,TRBV12-5,TGTGCTAGTGGTTTCGAAATACAAAATGAGCAGTTCTTC,CASGFEIQNEQFF
NA,TRBJ1-5,few,TRBV15,TGTGCCACCAGCAGAGAAAGACTCAATCAGCCCCAGCATTTT,CATSRERLNQPQHF
TRBD2,TRBJ2-7,many,TRBV7-9,TGTGCCAGCAGCTTCTTAGCGGGAGGGCCAAACGAGCAGTACTTC,CASSFLAGGPNEQYF
TRBD1,TRBJ2-2,many,TRBV12-3/TRBV12-4,TGTGCCAGCAGTCAGCCAGGGACAGGGGATTTCACCGGGGAGCTGTTTTTT,CASSQPGTGDFTGELFF
TRBD2,TRBJ2-3,many,TRBV7-2,TGTGCCAGCACCGGACTAGCGGGCACAGATACGCAGTATTTT,CASTGLAGTDTQYF
NA,TRBJ2-2,few,TRBV24-1,TGTGCCACCAGTGAGCCCCAGGGGGGGAACACCGGGGAGCTGTTTTTT,CATSEPQGGNTGELFF
NA,TRBJ2-3,few,TRBV7-3,TGTGCCAGCAGCTTAAACCCCCTCCCGGAGAATACGCAGTATTTT,CASSLNPLPENTQYF
NA,TRBJ2-2,many,TRBV11-1,TGTGCCAGCAGCTTAGTCCATACCGGATATCCCGCGAACACCGGGGAGCTGTTTTTT,CASSLVHTGYPANTGELFF
TRBD1,TRBJ1-1,many,TRBV18,TGTGCCAGCTCACAAGGACAGGAAACTGAAGCTTTCTTT,CASSQGQETEAFF
TRBD1,TRBJ2-7,NA,TRBV28,TGTGCCAGCAGTAAAACAGGGGGCGCGGACTACGAGCAGTACTTC,CASSKTGGADYEQYF